What follows are 30 T cell receptor beta chains derived from one specimen sequenced in a study of shared clonotypes between healthy human individuals. The repertoire was sequenced with immunoSEQ multiplex PCR; TCRdb's copy has only in-frame clones and lacks some. The data contain some 2,100,000 clones, about 94% of them singletons. Source material: naive CD4+ T cells sorted from blood. Subset specified: CD45RA+ positively selected. Receptors originate from a man aged 18 to 29 in good health.

This clone has just one count. V and J are TRBV5-1 and TRBJ2-2; D is unresolved. Trimming stripped 2 bases from V and 0 bases from J, with 14 bases between. CDR1 is SGHRS, CDR2 YFSETQ, per germline. This CDR3 has 17 amino acids. In DNA, the CDR3 is TGCGCCAGCAGCTTAGCCTGGGCAGACGCGAACACCGGGGAGCTGTTTTTT. Translation: CASSLAWADANTGELFF.

This chain uses TRBV30 with TRBJ1-1, with D perhaps TRBD1 (6 bases). The CDR3 runs 16 residues. Trimming removed 0 bases at V and 1 base at J, with 15 bases between. Germline CDR1 GTSNPN, CDR2 SVGIG (reference sequence). The CDR3 region is CAWSVRGPLPNTEAFF. In DNA form, the CDR3 reads TGTGCCTGGAGTGTACGGGGGCCTCTCCCGAACACTGAAGCTTTCTTT.

The rearrangement joins TRBV30 to TRBJ1-3; no firm D call. CDR1 GTSNPN and CDR2 SVGIG come from the germline V gene (reference sequence). The length of the CDR3 is 13 residues. The germline V and J ends were trimmed by 3 bases and 4 bases, with 10 bases remaining between them. CDR3: CAWSWGRGNTIYF. DNA of the CDR3: TGTGCCTGGAGCTGGGGAAGGGGAAACACCATATATTTT.

The chain is built from TRBV7-9 and TRBJ2-3, with D perhaps being TRBD1 or TRBD2 (5 bases each). Trimming pared 5 bases from V and 4 bases from J, leaving 13 bases between. The CDR3 runs 14 residues. Germline CDR1 and CDR2: SEHNR and FQNEAQ (reference sequence). The CDR3 region is CASSTGTVPDTQYF. The CDR3 nucleotides are TGTGCCAGCAGCACCGGGACCGTCCCAGATACGCAGTATTTT.

The chain carries TRBV18 and TRBJ2-2; TRBD2 might be the D (5 bases). CDR1 is KGHSH and CDR2 is LQKENI in the germline V gene. The CDR3 has 16 residues. V shed 1 base and J shed 6 bases, with 15 bases lying between them. This chain's CDR3 is CASSPRQELVAGELFF. The CDR3 region has the DNA TGTGCCAGCTCACCACGGCAGGAACTAGTCGCCGGGGAGCTGTTTTTT. Full variable domain (rest looked up from reference TRBV18 and TRBJ2-2): NAGVMQNPRHLVRRRGQEARLRCSPMKGHSHVYWYRQLPEEGLKFMVYLQKENIIDESGMPKERFSAEFPKEGPSILRIQQVVRGDSAAYFCASSPRQELVAGELFFGEGSRLTVL.

The CDR3 is CARPYSGRAGEQYF. The DNA for the CDR3 is TGTGCCAGGCCGTATAGCGGGAGGGCCGGGGAGCAGTACTTC. The V and J genes are TRBV21-1 and TRBJ2-7; whether TRBD2, the table's D call, matches the DNA was not checked. TRBV21-1 is a pseudogene segment. The CDR3 is made up of 14 amino acids.

The chain has TRBV6-1 and TRBJ1-5; possibly TRBD1 for D (5 bases). The V gene lost 6 bases and the J gene lost 0 bases, with 12 bases spanning the gap. Germline V gives CDR1 MNHNS, CDR2 SASEGT. The CDR3 contains 15 residues. DNA for the CDR3: TGTGCCAGCAGGGCGGACATCTATAGCAATCAGCCCCAGCATTTT. This translates into CASRADIYSNQPQHF.

The chain couples TRBV7-8 to TRBJ1-4; D may be TRBD1 (6 bases). The CDR3 totals 14 residues. Germline V CDR1 and CDR2: SGHVS, FQNEAQ. The V end was cut by 4 bases, the J end by 10 bases, with 16 bases between. The CDR3 region has the DNA TGTGCCAGCAGCTACCGGGACACAAAGGGAAAACTGTTTTTT. It specifies CASSYRDTKGKLFF.

The V gene is TRBV28, the J gene TRBJ1-3; the D is unclear. Germline CDR1 is MDHEN and CDR2 is SYDVKM. V shed 2 bases and J shed 4 bases, with 9 bases lying between them. The CDR3 runs to 14 residues. The CDR3 is CASSLKGHGNTIYF. Written as DNA, the CDR3 is TGTGCCAGCAGTTTAAAAGGGCACGGAAACACCATATATTTT.

The rearrangement joins TRBV28 to TRBJ1-2, with 9 bases identical to TRBD1. Per germline, CDR1 MDHEN and CDR2 SYDVKM. V lost 5 bases to trimming and J lost 3 bases; unmatched junction nucleotides: 4. The CDR3 is 14 amino acids. CDR3 sequence (DNA): TGTGCCAGCAGTCGGACAGGGGTAGACTATGGCTACACCTTC. Translating it yields CASSRTGVDYGYTF.

To note about this clone: The same CDR3 can be traced to other DNA sequences in this sample. The J gene is TRBJ1-5, the V gene TRBV30; D unclear. CDR3 length: 13 residues. Germline lookup yields CDR1 GTSNPN and CDR2 SVGIG (reference sequence). Trimming removed 2 bases at V and 0 bases at J, with 5 bases between. The CDR3: CAWSQDSNQPQHF. CDR3 sequence (DNA): TGTGCCTGGAGTCAAGATAGCAATCAGCCCCAGCATTTT.

The chain carries TRBV25-1 and TRBJ2-3, with D uncertain. V was cut by 5 bases and J by 2 bases, with 5 bases left in between. Germline-derived CDR1 and CDR2 are MGHDK and SYGVNS. The CDR3 runs to 12 residues. This chain's CDR3 is CASSLTTDTQYF. The CDR3 DNA sequence: TGTGCCAGCAGTCTGACCACAGATACGCAGTATTTT.

The chain carries TRBV30 and TRBJ1-4; a possible D gene is TRBD1 (6 bases). The CDR3 covers 14 residues. Germline V gene lookup returns CDR1 GTSNPN and CDR2 SVGIG (reference sequence). Trimming pared 1 base from V and 10 bases from J, leaving 16 bases between. CDR3 amino acids: CAWSANRDNLKLFF. The DNA for the CDR3 is TGTGCCTGGAGTGCGAACCGGGACAACTTAAAACTGTTTTTT. Supplemented by reference TRBV30 and TRBJ1-4, the full variable domain reads SQTIHQWPATLVQPVGSPLSLECTVEGTSNPNLYWYRQAAGRGLQLLFYSVGIGQISSEVPQNLSASRPQDRQFILSSKKLLLSDSGFYLCAWSANRDNLKLFFGSGTQLSVL.

The chain is built from TRBV6-5 and TRBJ2-7, with 10 positions matching TRBD1. Germline V gene sequence: CDR1 MNHEY, CDR2 SVGAGI. The V and J ends lost 6 bases and 2 bases, in that order; junction bases with no gene match: 7. This CDR3 comprises 15 residues. The CDR3 nucleotides are TGTGCCAGCAGACGACGGGACAGGGGAGCCTACGAGCAGTACTTC. Translating gives CASRRRDRGAYEQYF.

V gene TRBV19 combines with J gene TRBJ2-2; 13 positions agree with TRBD2. V lost 7 bases to trimming and J lost 3 bases; unmatched junction nucleotides: 8. This CDR3 spans 17 amino acids. Germline CDR1 reads LNHDA; CDR2 reads SQIVND (reference sequence). The DNA for the CDR3 is TGTGCCAGTACCGCGACTAGCGGGAGGTTGGACACCGGGGAGCTGTTTTTT. This codes for CASTATSGRLDTGELFF.

The chain uses TRBV7-2 and TRBJ2-2; D unresolved. Germline V CDR1 and CDR2: SGHTA, FQGNSA. Trimming left V 7 bases short and J 7 bases short, with 13 bases between. The CDR3 is 13 residues long. The CDR3 spells CASTYPFGGELFF. The CDR3 DNA is TGTGCCAGCACCTACCCTTTTGGCGGGGAGCTGTTTTTT.

The chain employs TRBV7-9 and TRBJ1-1, with D possibly TRBD1 on 6 matching bases. The CDR3 runs 14 residues. V shed 5 bases and J shed 11 bases, with 21 bases lying between them. Looked up from germline, CDR1 is SEHNR and CDR2 is FQNEAQ (reference sequence). The CDR3 is CASSPNSGTGPAFF. The CDR3 coding sequence is TGTGCCAGCAGCCCGAACTCCGGCACAGGGCCGGCTTTCTTT.

The rearrangement uses TRBV6-6 and TRBJ1-6; 9 positions agree with TRBD1. The CDR3 is made up of 15 amino acids. V dropped 5 bases and J dropped 7; count of bases not matched to a gene: 6. Germline V gives CDR1 MNHNY, CDR2 SVGAGI (reference sequence). CDR3 DNA sequence: TGTGCCAGCAGTCCCGGGGACAGGGTAAATTCACCCCTCCACTTT. It codes for CASSPGDRVNSPLHF.

The chain has TRBV7-2 and TRBJ2-3; 10 bases line up with TRBD2. With V trimmed by 4 bases and J by 3 bases, 7 bases remained unmatched. Germline V CDR1 and CDR2: SGHTA, FQGNSA. The CDR3 is 16 amino acids. The CDR3 DNA sequence: TGTGCCAGCAGCTCAGCGGGACTAGCGCAAACAGATACGCAGTATTTT. Its protein is CASSSAGLAQTDTQYF.

V and J are TRBV5-4 and TRBJ1-2; 9 bases are shared with TRBD1. J lost 8 bases, V lost 4 bases, and 9 bases had no gene match. CDR1 and CDR2 from the germline V gene are SGHNT and YYREEE (reference sequence). The CDR3 is made up of 14 amino acids. The CDR3 bases are TGTGCCAGCAGCCGAGTACAGGGGGCGGACGGCTACACCTTC. Residues: CASSRVQGADGYTF.

This sequence joins TRBV5-8 and TRBJ1-1; 7 bases align to TRBD1. The V gene end was trimmed by 4 bases and the J gene end by 1 base; junction bases not matched to a gene: 13. The CDR3 has 17 amino acids. Looked up from germline, CDR1 is SGHTS and CDR2 is YDEGEE. This CDR3 reads CASSQSGTDLPNTEAFF. The CDR3 DNA sequence: TGTGCCAGCAGCCAATCCGGGACAGACCTTCCGAACACTGAAGCTTTCTTT.

The chain is built from TRBV25-1 and TRBJ2-7; 11 nucleotides match TRBD2. Germline V CDR1 and CDR2: MGHDK, SYGVNS. This CDR3 has 16 amino acids. The J segment lost 8 bases and the V segment lost 3 bases, leaving 12 bases of the junction unmatched. The CDR3 protein is CASSDRTSGSPLQQYF. The CDR3, as DNA: TGTGCCAGCAGTGACAGGACTAGCGGGTCCCCCTTGCAGCAGTACTTC.

V and J are TRBV29-1 and TRBJ2-7; perhaps TRBD2 as D (6 bases). Germline lookup yields CDR1 SQVTM and CDR2 ANQGSEA. The CDR3 runs 13 residues. The CDR3, as DNA: TGCGGCGCGACGATTGGTAGCGGCTACGAGCAGTACTTC. This sequence encodes CGATIGSGYEQYF.

The chain recombines TRBV9 with TRBJ2-7, with a tentative D call TRBD2 (6 bases). Per the germline V gene, CDR1 is SGDLS and CDR2 is YYNGEE. Trimming cost V 3 bases and J 2 bases, with 15 bases left between them. This CDR3 comprises 15 residues. The CDR3 sequence is CASSAGTFSPYEQYF. The CDR3 coding sequence is TGTGCCAGCAGCGCAGGGACTTTCTCTCCCTACGAGCAGTACTTC.

The gene calls are TRBV7-9 and TRBJ2-7; D call uncertain. Germline V gene sequence: CDR1 SEHNR, CDR2 FQNEAQ (reference sequence). Trimming took 5 bases from V and 6 from J, leaving 14 bases between them. The CDR3 spans 13 residues. CDR3 DNA: TGTGCCAGCAGCCCCGGAGAGAGTCGCGAGCAGTACTTC. Its translation: CASSPGESREQYF.

This chain uses TRBV13 with TRBJ1-1; the match to TRBD1 covers 9 bases. Germline V gene data show CDR1 as PRHDT and CDR2 as FYEKMQ (reference sequence). Losses at the gene ends were 5 bases for V and 7 bases for J; bases not matched to a gene: 17. The CDR3 runs to 17 residues. Written as DNA, the CDR3 is TGTGCCAGCAGCCCAAACCTCGGGACAGGGAAAAAGTTTGAAGCTTTCTTT. It translates to CASSPNLGTGKKFEAFF.

The chain is built from TRBV2 and TRBJ1-4; no definite D call. V lost 2 bases, J lost 6 bases, and 16 bases lay in between. This CDR3 is built from 16 residues. The germline CDR1 and CDR2 sequences are SNHLY and FYNNEI. CDR3 coding DNA: TGTGCCAGCAGTGAACTCTTCTCGGGCGCGGATGAAAAACTGTTTTTT. Amino acids: CASSELFSGADEKLFF.

As DNA, the CDR3 is TGCGCCAGCAGCTTGGTTGGGGGCACTAGAGATACGCAGTATTTT. Translation gives CASSLVGGTRDTQYF. V and J are TRBV5-1 and TRBJ2-3, with D possibly matching TRBD1 (6 bases). The germline V and J ends were trimmed by 0 bases and 5 bases, with 13 bases remaining between them. The germline gives CDR1 SGHRS, CDR2 YFSETQ. This CDR3 contains 15 residues.

The chain employs TRBV11-3 and TRBJ2-3, with D hard to call. Germline lookup yields CDR1 SGHNT and CDR2 YENEEA. This CDR3 comprises 15 residues. Trimming removed 1 base from V and 1 base from J, with 9 bases in between. CDR3 nucleotides: TGTGCCAGCAGCTTAGCGGGCCAACGCACAGATACGCAGTATTTT. Its protein is CASSLAGQRTDTQYF.

CDR3: CASSLGDFNEQFF. The CDR3, as DNA: TGTGCCAGCAGCTTAGGGGATTTCAATGAGCAGTTCTTC. This sequence joins TRBV11-3 and TRBJ2-1, with D unclear. Trimming removed 1 base at V and 6 bases at J, with 7 bases between. The germline V gene has CDR1 SGHNT and CDR2 YENEEA. There are 13 residues in the CDR3.